Below are 7 T cell receptor beta chains sequenced from a single sample in a study of vaccination effects on CD4 cells after COVID-19. Here immunoSEQ multiplex PCR was the method, and the copy in TCRdb shows in-frame clones only, minus some. Among more than 20,000 clones listed, about four fifths were seen once. Antigen-specific CD4+ T cells were expanded (with viral peptide pools) by the ViraFEST assay ahead of sequencing. Upon completion of more than eight days in culture, CD4+ T cells were isolated. The infection with SARS-CoV-2 (confirmed by PCR) occurred in this person between March and December 2020. Their antigens are not known. The specimen was CD4+ T cells from PBMCs cultured with a peptide pool, collected before COVID-19 vaccination. Receptor source: a human donor who had a prior SARS-CoV-2 infection.

The chain combines TRBV6-6 with TRBJ2-6, with TRBD2 matching 11 bases. CDR1 MNHNY and CDR2 SVGAGI come from the germline V gene (reference sequence). With V trimmed by 5 bases and J by 0 bases, 3 bases remained unmatched. This CDR3 is 17 amino acids long. The DNA for the CDR3 is TGTGCCAGCAGTCTAGCGGGGGGTACCTCTGGGGCCAACGTCCTGACTTTC. Amino acid sequence: CASSLAGGTSGANVLTF.

V gene TRBV12-3 or TRBV12-4 combines with J gene TRBJ2-4; possibly TRBD1 for D (5 bases). The V end lost 3 bases, the J end lost 7 bases, and 10 bases lay between the germline ends. The CDR3 has 13 residues. CDR3 nucleotides: TGTGCCAGCAGTTTTAGGGGCGAGAACATTCAGTACTTC. This codes for CASSFRGENIQYF.

This clone was recorded a few times. This sequence joins TRBV9 and TRBJ2-7; D tentatively fits TRBD1 or TRBD2 (5 bases each). V lost 0 bases and J lost 3, with 13 bases in between. Per the germline V gene, CDR1 is SGDLS and CDR2 is YYNGEE. The CDR3 is made up of 15 amino acids. The CDR3 reads CASSVDPGGGYEQYF. The CDR3 DNA reads TGTGCCAGCAGCGTAGATCCGGGTGGGGGCTACGAGCAGTACTTC.

The V gene is TRBV5-1, the J gene TRBJ2-5; possible D gene TRBD1, 6 bases. V dropped 4 bases and J dropped 5 bases, with 18 bases sitting between them. The length of the CDR3 is 15 residues. Germline V CDR1 and CDR2: SGHRS, YFSETQ. In nucleotides, the CDR3 is TGCGCCAGCAGCCCGGGGACACCGGGCTGGGAGACCCAGTACTTC. This encodes CASSPGTPGWETQYF.

This chain connects TRBV19 to TRBJ2-2, with D unclear. V lost 3 bases and J 0 bases, leaving 5 bases between the germline ends. CDR1 and CDR2 (germline): LNHDA, SQIVND (reference sequence). CDR3 length: 14 amino acids. CDR3 in amino acids: CASSIQSNTGELFF. CDR3 bases: TGTGCCAGTAGTATCCAGTCGAACACCGGGGAGCTGTTTTTT.

There are a few counts of this clone. Different DNA sequences within this sample yield the same CDR3. The chain uses TRBV6-5 and TRBJ2-3; D possibly matches TRBD1 or TRBD2 (5 bases each). V lost 7 bases, J lost 0 bases, and 8 bases lay in between. CDR3 length: 13 residues. Germline V lookup: CDR1 MNHEY, CDR2 SVGAGI. CDR3 nucleotides: TGTGCCAGCAAGGGACCTAGCACAGATACGCAGTATTTT. This sequence encodes CASKGPSTDTQYF.

This chain connects TRBV5-4 to TRBJ2-3; 9 bases match TRBD1. The trim removed 4 bases at V and 5 bases at J, leaving 11 bases unmatched. Germline assignment: CDR1 SGHNT and CDR2 YYREEE (reference sequence). The CDR3 spans 16 residues. Here the CDR3 DNA reads TGTGCCAGCAGCCCCGTTGTGGGACAGGGTCAAGATACGCAGTATTTT. Protein sequence: CASSPVVGQGQDTQYF.